This T cell receptor (beta chain) was identified during a study of blood T cell repertoires in COVID-19. Study context: Acute and convalescent COVID-19 samples came from the United States, Italy and Spain.

Deletions cut 2 bases from V and 7 bases from J, with 9 bases between. The CDR3 totals 11 residues. CDR1 is SQVTM, CDR2 ANQGSEA, per germline. Profiled with immunoSEQ multiplex PCR; TCRdb holds only in-frame clones, not every one. The sample carries about 370,000 clones, around 87% recorded once. Sequencing was done on a sample of peripheral blood. The rearrangement links TRBV29-1 to TRBJ2-7; weak D call: TRBD2 (5 bases). The sequence was collected from a woman in her 30s with COVID-19, enrolled during active disease. The CDR3 is CSVERGLEQYF. CDR3 nucleotide sequence: TGCAGCGTTGAACGGGGTCTGGAGCAGTACTTC.